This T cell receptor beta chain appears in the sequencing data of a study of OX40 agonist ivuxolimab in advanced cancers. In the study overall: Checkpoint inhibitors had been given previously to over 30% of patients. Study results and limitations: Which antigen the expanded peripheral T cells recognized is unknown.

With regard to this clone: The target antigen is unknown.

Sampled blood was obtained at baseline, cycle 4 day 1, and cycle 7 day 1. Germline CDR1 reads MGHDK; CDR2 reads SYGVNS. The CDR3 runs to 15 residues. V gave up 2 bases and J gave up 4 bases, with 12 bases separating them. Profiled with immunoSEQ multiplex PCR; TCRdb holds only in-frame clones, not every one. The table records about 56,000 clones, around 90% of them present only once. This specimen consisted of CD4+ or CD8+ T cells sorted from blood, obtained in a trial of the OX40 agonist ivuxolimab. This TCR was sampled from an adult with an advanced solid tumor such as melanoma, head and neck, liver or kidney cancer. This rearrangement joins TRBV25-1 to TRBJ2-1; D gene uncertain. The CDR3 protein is CASSERLGLYNEQFF. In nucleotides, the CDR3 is TGTGCCAGCAGTGAACGGTTGGGCTTATACAATGAGCAGTTCTTC. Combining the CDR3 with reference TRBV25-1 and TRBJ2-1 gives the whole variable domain EADIYQTPRYLVIGTGKKITLECSQTMGHDKMYWYQQDPGMELHLIHYSYGVNSTEKGDLSSESTVSRIRTEHFPLTLESARPSHTSQYLCASSERLGLYNEQFFGPGTRLTVL.